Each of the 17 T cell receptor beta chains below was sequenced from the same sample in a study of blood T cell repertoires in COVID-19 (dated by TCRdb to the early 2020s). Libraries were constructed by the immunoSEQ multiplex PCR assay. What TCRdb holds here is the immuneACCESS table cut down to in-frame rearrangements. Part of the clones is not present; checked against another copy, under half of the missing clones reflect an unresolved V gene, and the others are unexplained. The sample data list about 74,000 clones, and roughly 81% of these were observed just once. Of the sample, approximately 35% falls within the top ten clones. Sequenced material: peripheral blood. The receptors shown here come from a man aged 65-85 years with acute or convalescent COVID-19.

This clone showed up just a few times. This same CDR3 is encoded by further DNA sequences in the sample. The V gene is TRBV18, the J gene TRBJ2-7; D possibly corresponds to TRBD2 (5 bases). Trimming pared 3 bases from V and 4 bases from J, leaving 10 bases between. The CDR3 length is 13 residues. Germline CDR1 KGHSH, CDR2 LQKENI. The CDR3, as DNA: TGTGCCAGCTCACCGCGCCGAGGGTACGAGCAGTACTTC. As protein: CASSPRRGYEQYF.

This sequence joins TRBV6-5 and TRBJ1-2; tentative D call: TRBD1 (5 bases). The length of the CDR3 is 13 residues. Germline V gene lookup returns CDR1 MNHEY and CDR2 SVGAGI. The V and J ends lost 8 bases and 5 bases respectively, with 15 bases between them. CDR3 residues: CASHDSDGYGYTF. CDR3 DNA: TGTGCCAGCCATGACAGTGATGGTTATGGCTACACCTTC.

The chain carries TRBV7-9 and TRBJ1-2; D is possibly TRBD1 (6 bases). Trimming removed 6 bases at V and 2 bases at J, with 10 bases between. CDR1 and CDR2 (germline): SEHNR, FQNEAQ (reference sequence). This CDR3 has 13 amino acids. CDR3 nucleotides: TGTGCCAGCAGTTTTGGACAGAACTATGGCTACACCTTC. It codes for CASSFGQNYGYTF.

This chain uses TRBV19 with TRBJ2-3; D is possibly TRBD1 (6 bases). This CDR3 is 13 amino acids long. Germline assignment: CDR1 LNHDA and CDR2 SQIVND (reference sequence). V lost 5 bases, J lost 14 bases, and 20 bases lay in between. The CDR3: CASSSQQGYNWYF. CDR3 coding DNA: TGTGCCAGTAGTTCCCAACAGGGTTATAATTGGTATTTT.

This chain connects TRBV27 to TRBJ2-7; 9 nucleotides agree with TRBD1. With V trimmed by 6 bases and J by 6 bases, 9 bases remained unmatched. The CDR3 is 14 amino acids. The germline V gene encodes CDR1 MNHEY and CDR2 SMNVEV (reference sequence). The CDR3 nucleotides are TGTGCCAGCAGAACCGGGACAGGGTCTGCCGAGCAGTACTTC. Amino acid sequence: CASRTGTGSAEQYF.

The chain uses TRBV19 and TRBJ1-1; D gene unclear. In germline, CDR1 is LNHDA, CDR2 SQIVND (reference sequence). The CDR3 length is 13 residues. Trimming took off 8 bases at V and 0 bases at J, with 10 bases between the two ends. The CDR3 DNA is TGTGCCAGTCAGAAACAGCTGAACACTGAAGCTTTCTTT. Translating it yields CASQKQLNTEAFF.

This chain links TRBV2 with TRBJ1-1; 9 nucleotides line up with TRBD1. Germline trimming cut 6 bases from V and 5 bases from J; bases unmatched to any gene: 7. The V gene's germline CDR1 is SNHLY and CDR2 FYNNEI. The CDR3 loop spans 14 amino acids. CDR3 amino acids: CASRKETGGTEAFF. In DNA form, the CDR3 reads TGTGCCAGCAGGAAGGAGACAGGGGGGACTGAAGCTTTCTTT.

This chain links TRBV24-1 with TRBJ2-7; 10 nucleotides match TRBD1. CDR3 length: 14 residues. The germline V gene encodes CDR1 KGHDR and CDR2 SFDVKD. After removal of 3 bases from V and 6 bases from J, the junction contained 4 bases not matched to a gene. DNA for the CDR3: TGTGCCACCAGTGATCCGAGGACAGGGGGCGAGCAGTACTTC. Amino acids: CATSDPRTGGEQYF.

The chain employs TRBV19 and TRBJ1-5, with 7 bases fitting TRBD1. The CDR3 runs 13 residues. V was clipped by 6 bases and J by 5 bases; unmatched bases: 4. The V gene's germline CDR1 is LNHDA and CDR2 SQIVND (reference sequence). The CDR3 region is CASSTGVDQPQHF. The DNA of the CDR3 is TGTGCCAGTAGCACAGGGGTAGATCAGCCCCAGCATTTT.

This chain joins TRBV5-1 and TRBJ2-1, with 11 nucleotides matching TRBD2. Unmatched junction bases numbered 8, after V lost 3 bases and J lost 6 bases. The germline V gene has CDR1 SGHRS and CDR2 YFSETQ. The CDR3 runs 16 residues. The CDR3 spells CASSSVLAGATNEQFF. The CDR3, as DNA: TGCGCCAGCAGCTCGGTACTAGCGGGGGCGACCAATGAGCAGTTCTTC.

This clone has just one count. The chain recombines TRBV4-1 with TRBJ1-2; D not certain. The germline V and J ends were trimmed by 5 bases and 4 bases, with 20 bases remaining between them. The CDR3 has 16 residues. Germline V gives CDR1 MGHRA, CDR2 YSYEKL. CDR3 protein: CASSSPRGREPYGYTF. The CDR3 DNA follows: TGCGCCAGCAGCTCTCCCCGGGGTAGAGAGCCCTATGGCTACACCTTC.

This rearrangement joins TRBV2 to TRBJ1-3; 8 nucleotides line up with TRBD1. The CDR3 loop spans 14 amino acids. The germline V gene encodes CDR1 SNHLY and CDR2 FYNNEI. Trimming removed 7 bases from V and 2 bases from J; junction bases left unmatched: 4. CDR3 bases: TGTGCCAGCAAATCAGGGGGCACTGGAAACACCATATATTTT. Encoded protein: CASKSGGTGNTIYF.

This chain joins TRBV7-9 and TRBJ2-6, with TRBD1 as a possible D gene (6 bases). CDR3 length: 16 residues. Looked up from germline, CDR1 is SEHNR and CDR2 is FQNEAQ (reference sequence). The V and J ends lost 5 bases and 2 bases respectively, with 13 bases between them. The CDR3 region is CASSTTGIPGANVLTF. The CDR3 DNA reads TGTGCCAGCAGCACCACAGGGATCCCTGGGGCCAACGTCCTGACTTTC.

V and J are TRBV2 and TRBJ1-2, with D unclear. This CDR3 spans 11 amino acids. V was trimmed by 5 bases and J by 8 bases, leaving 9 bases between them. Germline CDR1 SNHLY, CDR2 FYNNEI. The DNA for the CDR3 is TGTGCCAGCAGTTATGAGTTGGGCTACACCTTC. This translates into CASSYELGYTF.

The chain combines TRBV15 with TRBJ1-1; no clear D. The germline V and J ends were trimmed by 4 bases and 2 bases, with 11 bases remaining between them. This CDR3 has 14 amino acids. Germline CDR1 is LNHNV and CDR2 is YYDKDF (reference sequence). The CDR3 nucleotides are TGTGCCACCAGCAAACAGCAAGCTAACACTGAAGCTTTCTTT. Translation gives CATSKQQANTEAFF.

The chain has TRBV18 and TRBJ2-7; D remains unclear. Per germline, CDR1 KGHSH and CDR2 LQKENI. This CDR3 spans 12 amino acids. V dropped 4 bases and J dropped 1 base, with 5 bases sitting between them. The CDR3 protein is CASSHGSYEQYF. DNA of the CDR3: TGTGCCAGCTCACACGGTTCCTACGAGCAGTACTTC.

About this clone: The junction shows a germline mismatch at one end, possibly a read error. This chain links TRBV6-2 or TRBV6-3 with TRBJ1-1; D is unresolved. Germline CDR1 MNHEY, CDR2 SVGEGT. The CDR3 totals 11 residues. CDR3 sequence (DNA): TGTGCCAGCAGTACCCGTAGCCCGGTGGTTTTT. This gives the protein CASSTRSPVVF.